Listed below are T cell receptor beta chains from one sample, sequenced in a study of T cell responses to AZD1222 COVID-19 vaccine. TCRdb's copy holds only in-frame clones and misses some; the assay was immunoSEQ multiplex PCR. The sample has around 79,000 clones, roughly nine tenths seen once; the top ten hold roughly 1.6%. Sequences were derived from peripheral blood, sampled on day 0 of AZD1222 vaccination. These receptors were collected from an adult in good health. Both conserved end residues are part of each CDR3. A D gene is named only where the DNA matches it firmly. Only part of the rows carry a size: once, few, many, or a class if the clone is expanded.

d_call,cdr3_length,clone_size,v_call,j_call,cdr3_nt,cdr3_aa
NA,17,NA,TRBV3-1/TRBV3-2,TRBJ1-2,TGTGCCAGCAGCCCCCCGGCAGGGAGGGCAGATAACTATGGCTACACCTTC,CASSPPAGRADNYGYTF
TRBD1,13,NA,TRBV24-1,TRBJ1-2,TGTGCCACCAGTGACTCCGACAGGGGAGGATACACCTTC,CATSDSDRGGYTF
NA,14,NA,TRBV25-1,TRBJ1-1,TGTGCCAGCAGTGAATCGGGGATGAACACTGAAGCTTTCTTT,CASSESGMNTEAFF
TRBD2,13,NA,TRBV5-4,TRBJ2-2,TGTGCCAGCAGGCCGGGAGGGCCCGGGGAGCTGTTTTTT,CASRPGGPGELFF
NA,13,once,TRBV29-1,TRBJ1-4,TGCAGCGTTGGACAGCCCTCCAATGAAAAACTGTTTTTT,CSVGQPSNEKLFF
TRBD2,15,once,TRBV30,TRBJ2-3,TGTGCCTGGAGTGTAGGGCTAGCGGCGGAGGATACGCAGTATTTT,CAWSVGLAAEDTQYF
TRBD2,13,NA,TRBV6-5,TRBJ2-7,TGTGCCAGCGGGGCGGGAGGCACCTACGAGCAGTACTTC,CASGAGGTYEQYF
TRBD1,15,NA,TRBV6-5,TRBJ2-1,TGTGCCAGCAGGAACGACAGGGGATCGAACAATGAGCAGTTCTTC,CASRNDRGSNNEQFF
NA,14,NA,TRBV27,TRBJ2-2,TGTGCCAGCAGTCCCTGGACGGATACCGGGGAGCTGTTTTTT,CASSPWTDTGELFF
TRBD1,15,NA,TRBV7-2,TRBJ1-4,TGTGCCAGCAGCTTAGTCGGGACAGGGGATGAAAAACTGTTTTTT,CASSLVGTGDEKLFF
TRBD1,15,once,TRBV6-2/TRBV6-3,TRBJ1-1,TGTGCCAGCAGTTACCAGGGGGGCGATACTAGTGAAGCTTTCTTT,CASSYQGGDTSEAFF
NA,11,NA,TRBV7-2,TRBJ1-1,TGTGCCACCGGACGTGGGGTTGAAGCTTTCTTT,CATGRGVEAFF
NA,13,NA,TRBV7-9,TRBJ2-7,TGTGCCAGCAGCCCAAGCGAGTTTTACGAGCAGTACTTC,CASSPSEFYEQYF
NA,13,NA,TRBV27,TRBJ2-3,TGTGCCACGTCCGGTGCTAGCACAGATACGCAGTATTTT,CATSGASTDTQYF
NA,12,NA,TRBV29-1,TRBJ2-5,TGCAGCGTCGCCGGGGACGCAGAGACCCAGTACTTC,CSVAGDAETQYF
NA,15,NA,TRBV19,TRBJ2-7,TGTGCCAGTAGTATAGAGGCGGACTCTCCCTACGAGCAGTACTTC,CASSIEADSPYEQYF
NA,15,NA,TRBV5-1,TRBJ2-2,TGCGCCAGCAGCTTGAGGGGCCGGGATACCGGGGAGCTGTTTTTT,CASSLRGRDTGELFF
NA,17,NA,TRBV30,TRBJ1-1,TGTGCCTGGAGCTCAACCAGAGTCACAGGGACCAACACTGAAGCTTTCTTT,CAWSSTRVTGTNTEAFF
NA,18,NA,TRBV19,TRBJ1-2,TGTGCCAGTAGTATAGATATCGGCAGGGAGAGAGAAAACTATGGCTACACCTTC,CASSIDIGRERENYGYTF
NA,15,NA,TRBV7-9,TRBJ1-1,TGTGCCAGCAGCTTAGGAGGTCAACGGGGGGTTGAAGCTTTCTTT,CASSLGGQRGVEAFF
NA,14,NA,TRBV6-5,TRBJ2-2,TGTGCCAGCAGTCCGCAGGGTCGGGTCGGGGAGCTGTTTTTT,CASSPQGRVGELFF
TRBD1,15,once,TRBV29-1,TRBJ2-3,TGCAGCGTAATGGGACAGGGGACTAGCACAGATACGCAGTATTTT,CSVMGQGTSTDTQYF
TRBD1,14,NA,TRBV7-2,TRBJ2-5,TGTGCCAGCAGCACTACAGGGGACGGGGAGACCCAGTACTTC,CASSTTGDGETQYF
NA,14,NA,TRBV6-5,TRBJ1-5,TGTGCCAGCACCTACCAAGGGGGAAGTCAGCCCCAGCATTTT,CASTYQGGSQPQHF
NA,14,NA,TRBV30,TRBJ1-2,TGTGCCTGGAGTGTAAGAGGCCGAAGCTATGGCTACACCTTC,CAWSVRGRSYGYTF
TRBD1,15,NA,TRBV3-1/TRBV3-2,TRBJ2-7,TGTGCCAGCAGCCACCTCGGCCGGGACAGGAACGAGCAGTACTTC,CASSHLGRDRNEQYF
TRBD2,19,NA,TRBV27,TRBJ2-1,TGTGCCAGCAGTTTATCGGTAGGACTAGCGGGAACTGACGCCAATGAGCAGTTCTTC,CASSLSVGLAGTDANEQFF
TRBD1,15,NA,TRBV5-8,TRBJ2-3,TGTGCCAGCAGTCGGACAGGGGGCCGGACAGATACGCAGTATTTT,CASSRTGGRTDTQYF
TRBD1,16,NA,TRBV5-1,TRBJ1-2,TGCGCCAGCAGCTACCAAATGACAGGGGTTGGCTATGGCTACACCTTC,CASSYQMTGVGYGYTF
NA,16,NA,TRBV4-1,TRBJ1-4,TGCGCCAGCAGCCAATCCTCAGGGGCAACTAATGAAAAACTGTTTTTT,CASSQSSGATNEKLFF
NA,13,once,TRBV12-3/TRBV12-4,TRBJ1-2,TGTGCCAGCGGCTTGAGCCCCGGGGGTGGCTACACCTTC,CASGLSPGGGYTF
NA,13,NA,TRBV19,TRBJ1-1,TGTGCCAGTAGTACTCACCCCCCCACTGAAGCTTTCTTT,CASSTHPPTEAFF
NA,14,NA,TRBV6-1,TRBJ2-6,TGTGCCAGCAGTGAAGCGCCCGGGGCCAACGTCCTGACTTTC,CASSEAPGANVLTF
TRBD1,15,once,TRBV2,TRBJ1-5,TGTGCCAGCAGAAGACAGGGCGGTAGCAATCAGCCCCAGCATTTT,CASRRQGGSNQPQHF
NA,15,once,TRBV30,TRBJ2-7,TGTGCCTGGAGTGTACCACCGGGAGAGTCCTACGAGCAGTACTTC,CAWSVPPGESYEQYF
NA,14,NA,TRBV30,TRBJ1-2,TGTGCCTGGAGTTTGGGGGGCAGTAACTATGGCTACACCTTC,CAWSLGGSNYGYTF
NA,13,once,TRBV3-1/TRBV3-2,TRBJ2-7,TGTGCCAGCAGCCAGGGCGGCCCCTACGAGCAGTACTTC,CASSQGGPYEQYF
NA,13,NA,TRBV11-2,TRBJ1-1,TGTGCCAGCAGCTTAACAGAGAACACTGAAGCTTTCTTT,CASSLTENTEAFF
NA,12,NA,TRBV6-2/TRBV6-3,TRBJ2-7,TGTGCCAGCAGTCGACAGGACTACGAGCAGTACTTC,CASSRQDYEQYF
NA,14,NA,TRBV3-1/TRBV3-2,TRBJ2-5,TGTGCCAGCAGCCCCCGGGGCCTCCAAGAGACCCAGTACTTC,CASSPRGLQETQYF
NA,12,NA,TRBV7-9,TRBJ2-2,TGTGCCAGCAGCTCAGAAGTGGGGGAGCTGTTTTTT,CASSSEVGELFF